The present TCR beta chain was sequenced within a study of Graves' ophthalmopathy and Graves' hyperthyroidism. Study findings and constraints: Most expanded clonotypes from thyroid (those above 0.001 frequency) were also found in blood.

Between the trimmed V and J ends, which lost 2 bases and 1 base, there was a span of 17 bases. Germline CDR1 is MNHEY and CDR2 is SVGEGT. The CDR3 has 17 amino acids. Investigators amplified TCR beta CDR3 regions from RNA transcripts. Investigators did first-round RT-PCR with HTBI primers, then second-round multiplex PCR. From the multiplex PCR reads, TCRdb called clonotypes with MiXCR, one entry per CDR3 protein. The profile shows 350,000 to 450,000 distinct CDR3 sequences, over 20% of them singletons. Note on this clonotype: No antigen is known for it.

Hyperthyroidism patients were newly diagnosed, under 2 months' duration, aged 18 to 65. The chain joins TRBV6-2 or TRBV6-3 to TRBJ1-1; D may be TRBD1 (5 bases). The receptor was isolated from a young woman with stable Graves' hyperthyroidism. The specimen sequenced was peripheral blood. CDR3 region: CASSYPWTRGENTEAFF. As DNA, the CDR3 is TGTGCCAGCAGTTACCCCTGGACACGGGGCGAGAACACTGAAGCTTTCTTT.